These T cell receptor beta chains were read from a single sample in a study of graft-versus-host responses after intestinal transplantation. Profiled with immunoSEQ multiplex PCR; TCRdb holds only in-frame clones, not every one. This table has roughly 25,000 clones, 90% to 95% appearing once. Here the sequenced sample was PBMCs, taken around 40 days after intestinal transplant. Source of these receptors: a human patient who received an intestinal transplant, so some T cells may come from the graft donor. Each CDR3 is given with its conserved first and last residue. Each record gives: J gene, V gene, clone size, D gene, CDR3 protein, CDR3 DNA. D genes are given only for firm matches. Clone size is stated in some rows and not others, as once, few, many or a class when expanded.

>TRBJ2-3|TRBV9|.|.
CASSVQGDTQYF
TGTGCCAGCAGCGTTCAGGGTGATACGCAGTATTTT
>TRBJ2-1|TRBV30|.|TRBD2
CAWSVPASGRARSYNEQFF
TGTGCCTGGAGTGTACCTGCCAGCGGGAGGGCAAGATCCTACAATGAGCAGTTCTTC
>TRBJ2-1|TRBV25-1|once|.
CASSDWTADEQFF
TGTGCCAGCAGTGATTGGACTGCGGATGAGCAGTTCTTC
>TRBJ2-3|TRBV28|.|.
CASSLGAVGGTDTQYF
TGTGCCAGCAGTTTGGGGGCGGTAGGTGGGACAGATACGCAGTATTTT
>TRBJ2-3|TRBV21-1|.|.
CASSKYRLAGGGTDTQYF
TGTGCCAGCAGCAAATATAGACTAGCGGGAGGAGGCACAGATACGCAGTATTTT
>TRBJ2-7|TRBV4-3|.|.
CASSQGWGTSYEQYF
TGCGCCAGCAGCCAAGGTTGGGGGACCTCCTACGAGCAGTACTTC
>TRBJ2-1|TRBV6-1|.|TRBD2
CASSLAGRYNEQFF
TGTGCCAGCAGTCTAGCGGGTCGCTACAATGAGCAGTTCTTC
>TRBJ2-7|TRBV7-9|few|.
CASSFAADEQYF
TGTGCCAGCAGCTTCGCGGCTGACGAGCAGTACTTC
>TRBJ2-5|TRBV7-2|.|.
CASSFVKLGTQYF
TGTGCCAGCAGCTTTGTGAAATTGGGGACCCAGTACTTC
>TRBJ2-1|TRBV5-1|once|TRBD2
CASSLSAGGRYNEQFF
TGCGCCAGCAGCTTGTCTGCGGGAGGGCGATACAATGAGCAGTTCTTC
>TRBJ2-1|TRBV5-6|.|TRBD2
CASSKGLAYNEQFF
TGTGCCAGCAGTAAGGGACTAGCGTACAATGAGCAGTTCTTC
>TRBJ2-5|TRBV6-5|.|.
CASSRRSGETQYF
TGTGCCAGCAGTCGTAGGAGCGGAGAGACCCAGTACTTC
>TRBJ2-3|TRBV7-3|.|.
CASSRIGLTDTQYF
TGTGCCAGCAGCCGGATCGGACTGACAGATACGCAGTATTTT
>TRBJ1-2|TRBV29-1|.|.
CSVVLGGGGYTF
TGCAGCGTAGTCTTAGGGGGGGGTGGCTACACCTTC
>TRBJ2-1|TRBV7-9|.|TRBD2
CASSYREGHNNEQFF
TGTGCCAGCAGTTATCGGGAGGGCCACAACAATGAGCAGTTCTTC
>TRBJ2-7|TRBV7-7|.|TRBD1
CATPGQGIYEQYF
TGTGCTACCCCGGGACAGGGCATCTACGAGCAGTACTTC